A selection of T cell receptor beta chains follows, all from one sample in a study of shared T cell receptors in the human thymus. Clones were sequenced by immunoSEQ multiplex PCR, and TCRdb holds only the in-frame ones, with some missing. The sample consists of about 660,000 clones, 87% of them appearing once. In addition, the sample was reused for a study of human thymus T cells.

Sequencing input: thymocytes. The receptors were sampled from a boy under two years old with a congenital heart defect. Both conserved end residues are part of each CDR3. The D gene is left open where the match is weak.

V gene: TRBV4-3; CDR3 length: 16; D gene: .; J gene: TRBJ2-1; CDR3 protein: CASSQDTMVSYNEQFF
V gene: TRBV5-4; CDR3 length: 13; D gene: TRBD1; J gene: TRBJ2-2; CDR3 protein: CASRGQGTGELFF
V gene: TRBV4-3; CDR3 length: 17; D gene: .; J gene: TRBJ2-5; CDR3 protein: CASSQAAGAHREETQYF
V gene: TRBV14; CDR3 length: 17; D gene: TRBD2; J gene: TRBJ2-5; CDR3 protein: CASSQDSSREGGETQYF
V gene: TRBV7-2; CDR3 length: 15; D gene: TRBD1; J gene: TRBJ1-2; CDR3 protein: CASSPRERGLYGYTF
V gene: TRBV10-3; CDR3 length: 14; D gene: .; J gene: TRBJ1-6; CDR3 protein: CAISDRGYNSPLHF
V gene: TRBV4-3; CDR3 length: 16; D gene: .; J gene: TRBJ2-7; CDR3 protein: CASSQEQDSFPDEQYF
V gene: TRBV10-3; CDR3 length: 13; D gene: .; J gene: TRBJ2-5; CDR3 protein: CAIVAGVGETQYF
V gene: TRBV7-2; CDR3 length: 16; D gene: .; J gene: TRBJ2-5; CDR3 protein: CASSGQQGFLGETQYF
V gene: TRBV25-1; CDR3 length: 15; D gene: TRBD1; J gene: TRBJ1-2; CDR3 protein: CASSESGDRVGGYTF
V gene: TRBV29-1; CDR3 length: 15; D gene: .; J gene: TRBJ2-1; CDR3 protein: CSVGRTASSYNEQFF
V gene: TRBV28; CDR3 length: 13; D gene: TRBD1; J gene: TRBJ2-7; CDR3 protein: CASSNTGAGEQYF
V gene: TRBV15; CDR3 length: 16; D gene: .; J gene: TRBJ2-7; CDR3 protein: CATSRDRVPGGLEQYF
V gene: TRBV15; CDR3 length: 14; D gene: .; J gene: TRBJ2-2; CDR3 protein: CATSGPQGTGELFF
V gene: TRBV10-3; CDR3 length: 15; D gene: TRBD2; J gene: TRBJ2-1; CDR3 protein: CAISGYSSGYNEQFF
V gene: TRBV7-2; CDR3 length: 17; D gene: TRBD1; J gene: TRBJ1-2; CDR3 protein: CASSYARDRVDWHGYTF
V gene: TRBV11-2; CDR3 length: 16; D gene: .; J gene: TRBJ2-5; CDR3 protein: CASSLTRQESQETQYF
V gene: TRBV14; CDR3 length: 16; D gene: .; J gene: TRBJ2-7; CDR3 protein: CASSHSSGLGYYEQYF
V gene: TRBV28; CDR3 length: 15; D gene: .; J gene: TRBJ2-2; CDR3 protein: CASSLQGPNTGELFF
V gene: TRBV5-1; CDR3 length: 17; D gene: TRBD2; J gene: TRBJ2-3; CDR3 protein: CASSLNGRGPPEDTQYF
V gene: TRBV6-5; CDR3 length: 16; D gene: .; J gene: TRBJ2-5; CDR3 protein: CASSYYARERQETQYF
V gene: TRBV15; CDR3 length: 14; D gene: TRBD2; J gene: TRBJ2-2; CDR3 protein: CATSSGGSTGELFF
V gene: TRBV5-6; CDR3 length: 16; D gene: .; J gene: TRBJ2-7; CDR3 protein: CASSLFDSLRIYEQYF
V gene: TRBV28; CDR3 length: 12; D gene: .; J gene: TRBJ1-5; CDR3 protein: CASSSTVQPQHF
V gene: TRBV28; CDR3 length: 14; D gene: .; J gene: TRBJ1-1; CDR3 protein: CASSSPWGFTEAFF
V gene: TRBV4-1; CDR3 length: 19; D gene: TRBD2; J gene: TRBJ2-3; CDR3 protein: CASSQGVLAGGPRPDTQYF
V gene: TRBV30; CDR3 length: 15; D gene: TRBD1; J gene: TRBJ2-7; CDR3 protein: CAWRMGQVISYEQYF
V gene: TRBV9; CDR3 length: 14; D gene: TRBD1; J gene: TRBJ1-6; CDR3 protein: CASSGDRGNSPLHF
V gene: TRBV6-5; CDR3 length: 15; D gene: .; J gene: TRBJ2-7; CDR3 protein: CASRPDSLNSYEQYF
V gene: TRBV7-8; CDR3 length: 15; D gene: TRBD1; J gene: TRBJ1-2; CDR3 protein: CASSFYRGLVYGYTF
V gene: TRBV29-1; CDR3 length: 21; D gene: .; J gene: TRBJ1-1; CDR3 protein: CSVTSKHKAHNVDKDCTEAFF
V gene: TRBV4-3; CDR3 length: 17; D gene: TRBD2; J gene: TRBJ2-3; CDR3 protein: CASSPTPAGALTDTQYF
V gene: TRBV2; CDR3 length: 12; D gene: .; J gene: TRBJ2-1; CDR3 protein: CASTSRVVEQFF
V gene: TRBV4-3; CDR3 length: 20; D gene: .; J gene: TRBJ2-4; CDR3 protein: CASSPDRLGRSLESKNIQYF
V gene: TRBV6-5; CDR3 length: 13; D gene: .; J gene: TRBJ2-5; CDR3 protein: CASSYSLGETQYF
V gene: TRBV28; CDR3 length: 15; D gene: .; J gene: TRBJ2-1; CDR3 protein: CASSPTTPGDGEQFF
V gene: TRBV28; CDR3 length: 11; D gene: .; J gene: TRBJ1-1; CDR3 protein: CASSLGGEAFF
V gene: TRBV5-1; CDR3 length: 16; D gene: .; J gene: TRBJ1-1; CDR3 protein: CASSLMRQQMNTEAFF
V gene: TRBV4-1; CDR3 length: 16; D gene: .; J gene: TRBJ1-3; CDR3 protein: CASSPQGTGEGNTIYF
V gene: TRBV28; CDR3 length: 15; D gene: .; J gene: TRBJ1-5; CDR3 protein: CASSFTGEMNQPQHF
V gene: TRBV7-2; CDR3 length: 16; D gene: .; J gene: TRBJ2-3; CDR3 protein: CASTHLRGNSTDTQYF
V gene: TRBV13; CDR3 length: 14; D gene: .; J gene: TRBJ1-1; CDR3 protein: CASSPRGLSTEAFF
V gene: TRBV28; CDR3 length: 14; D gene: .; J gene: TRBJ2-2; CDR3 protein: CASSLGEETGELFF
V gene: TRBV28; CDR3 length: 15; D gene: .; J gene: TRBJ1-5; CDR3 protein: CASSFETAFNQPQHF
V gene: TRBV28; CDR3 length: 15; D gene: TRBD1; J gene: TRBJ2-3; CDR3 protein: CATRGRDRGTDTQYF
V gene: TRBV1; CDR3 length: 15; D gene: .; J gene: TRBJ1-2; CDR3 protein: CTSSQDLPQGDGYTF
V gene: TRBV28; CDR3 length: 14; D gene: .; J gene: TRBJ1-1; CDR3 protein: CASSSDDRLDAAFF